The T cell receptor beta chain described here comes from a study of T cells in Graves' hyperthyroidism and ophthalmopathy. Study observations and caveats: Within blood appeared most thyroid clonotypes that had expanded above 0.001. Through a model of 13 V-J features, ophthalmopathy was separated from stable hyperthyroidism.

From RNA transcripts, TCR beta CDR3 regions were amplified. HTBI primers were used for first-round RT-PCR of the TCR CDR3. MiXCR, applied by TCRdb to the multiplex PCR reads, yields one record per CDR3 protein. The sample records 450,000 to 500,000 distinct CDR3 sequences, around a fifth being singletons. The CDR3 extends over 14 amino acids. Germline CDR1 is MNHNS and CDR2 is SASEGT. V lost 6 bases, J lost 5 bases, and 17 bases lay in between. This clonotype came up many times. The antigen remains undetermined. The specimen sequenced was blood. The chain carries TRBV6-1 and TRBJ2-7; D gene uncertain. This receptor was obtained from a woman aged 70-85 years with Graves' ophthalmopathy. CDR3 amino acids: CASRSEGLFDEQYF. CDR3 sequence (DNA): TGTGCCAGCAGGTCGGAAGGGTTATTTGACGAGCAGTACTTC.